This T cell receptor beta chain stems from a study of T cell responses to AZD1222 COVID-19 vaccine. On the study more broadly: Second doses at about 4 or about 12 weeks were pooled. Findings and limits, study-wide: Compared with day 0, the breadth and depth of the Spike-specific TCR repertoire rose significantly after two doses of AZD1222. There were mostly white British donors and more females than males, and clonal diversity was possibly underestimated.

Of note for this clone: Its matching antigen is unknown.

Produced via immunoSEQ multiplex PCR; TCRdb's table is partial and in-frame only. The sample carries 85,000 to 100,000 clones, about 92% recorded once. CDR1 SGHAT and CDR2 FQNNGV come from the germline V gene. Losses at the gene ends were 1 base for V and 3 bases for J; bases not matched to a gene: 4. CDR3 length equals 15 residues. Sequencing was performed on peripheral blood, taken on day 0 of AZD1222 vaccination. The clonotype originates from an adult in good health. This sequence joins TRBV11-2 and TRBJ2-7, with 9 bases that match TRBD2. CDR3 amino acids: CASSLVLSGSYEQYF. DNA for the CDR3: TGTGCCAGCAGCTTAGTGCTTAGCGGGAGCTACGAGCAGTACTTC.